Listed below are T cell receptor beta chains from one sample, sequenced in a study of blood T cell repertoires in COVID-19. Produced via immunoSEQ multiplex PCR; TCRdb's table is partial and in-frame only. The sample comprises about 140,000 clones, around nine tenths of which are singletons, and 5% rests with the top ten. Sequencing input: peripheral blood. These receptors were taken from a human donor in a cohort sampled during active COVID-19. The CDR3 runs from the conserved cysteine through the conserved F or W.

V: TRBV28
J: TRBJ1-2
CDR3: CASSFPNGEGGGYTF

V: TRBV27
J: TRBJ1-5
CDR3: CASSRGGAQHF

V: TRBV25-1
J: TRBJ1-5
CDR3: CASSVPSRGTNQPQHF

V: TRBV4-1
J: TRBJ2-6
CDR3: CASSQDLRQFSGANVLTF

V: TRBV27
J: TRBJ2-7
CDR3: CASTDRHEQYF

V: TRBV25-1
J: TRBJ2-3
CDR3: CATTDRVGTDTQYF

V: TRBV7-2
J: TRBJ2-7
CDR3: CASSPGGTGGYEQYF

V: TRBV9
J: TRBJ2-1
CDR3: CASSALAGAAYNEQFF

V: TRBV28
J: TRBJ1-6
CDR3: CASNVAGGKDSPLHF

V: TRBV5-1
J: TRBJ2-5
CDR3: CASRDSHAETQYF

V: TRBV2
J: TRBJ2-1
CDR3: CASSESRNEQFF

V: TRBV15
J: TRBJ1-2
CDR3: CATSRGDGGPSGYTF

V: TRBV23-1
J: TRBJ2-3
CDR3: CASRKRSGGDTQYF

V: TRBV18
J: TRBJ1-4
CDR3: CASSPGQDHWEKLFF

V: TRBV7-8
J: TRBJ2-7
CDR3: CASSVLGQAYEQYF

V: TRBV7-9
J: TRBJ2-7
CDR3: CASSFAGYYEQYF

V: TRBV5-4
J: TRBJ2-7
CDR3: CASSPEGLPFGLQYF

V: TRBV24-1
J: TRBJ1-2
CDR3: CATGGRSGYTF

V: TRBV7-9
J: TRBJ2-7
CDR3: CASSDPGQTYEQYF

V: TRBV7-8
J: TRBJ1-1
CDR3: CASSLFSGWGQAFF

V: TRBV29-1
J: TRBJ2-5
CDR3: CSVEGGLALQETQYF

V: TRBV28
J: TRBJ1-5
CDR3: CASSLGTLRGPYYSNQPQHF